The 18 T cell receptor beta chains presented below share a single source sample, sequenced in a study of CD8+ T cells in alopecia areata (dated by TCRdb to 2017 to 2018). Per the publication, the time point label means: around 24 weeks on oral tofacitinib. This specimen's treatment or condition label, interpreted: oral pan-JAK inhibitor, 5-10 mg twice daily. Library creation used the immunoSEQ multiplex PCR assay. For TCR sequencing, RNA was extracted from every sample and reverse transcribed into cDNA to serve as template. TCRdb limited this immuneACCESS table to in-frame rearrangements with V and J called. A share of clones is missing; checked studies link under half to unresolved V genes, and the rest is unexplained. The sample table contains 80,000 or so clones; only one count was recorded for approximately 70% of them. In total, the top ten clones hold 20% to 25% of the sample. This specimen consisted of CD8+ T cells sorted from blood, obtained at week 24, from a patient treated with tofacitinib. The receptors shown here come from a human donor with alopecia areata.

This clone came up once. The rearrangement uses TRBV9 and TRBJ1-1; D perhaps matches TRBD1 (5 bases). Germline V gene data show CDR1 as SGDLS and CDR2 as YYNGEE. This CDR3 region has 15 residues. V was pared by 3 bases and J by 0 bases, with 12 bases between. The CDR3 nucleotides read TGTGCCAGCAGCGGAACCGGGGCCCTGAACACTGAAGCTTTCTTT. As protein: CASSGTGALNTEAFF.

A few counts support this clone. This CDR3 is CASSIPEGGIDEQFF. Here the CDR3 DNA reads TGTGCCAGTAGTATACCCGAGGGGGGTATTGATGAGCAGTTCTTC. The V and J genes are TRBV19 and TRBJ2-1; tentatively, D is TRBD1 or TRBD2 (6 bases each). Germline V gene lookup returns CDR1 LNHDA and CDR2 SQIVND (reference sequence). Trimming stripped 2 bases from V and 8 bases from J, with 16 bases between. CDR3 size: 15 residues. The variable domain in full, with the rest retrieved from reference TRBV19 and TRBJ2-1, is DGGITQSPKYLFRKEGQNVTLSCEQNLNHDAMYWYRQDPGQGLRLIYYSQIVNDFQKGDIAEGYSVSREKKESFPLTVTSAQKNPTAFYLCASSIPEGGIDEQFFGPGTRLTVL.

This clone is termed medium-sized. The V gene is TRBV19, the J gene TRBJ2-7; maybe TRBD1 (5 bases). This CDR3 is 13 amino acids long. With 2 bases removed from V and 6 bases from J, the gap between germline ends came to 11 bases. Germline loops: CDR1 LNHDA, CDR2 SQIVND (reference sequence). CDR3 sequence reads: CASSIMDRGEQYF. CDR3 nucleotides: TGTGCCAGTAGTATAATGGATAGGGGCGAGCAGTACTTC.

The chain joins TRBV5-1 to TRBJ2-5, with TRBD1 identical over 9 bases. Germline trimming cut 2 bases from V and 4 bases from J; bases unmatched to any gene: 6. The CDR3 covers 15 residues. The germline V gene encodes CDR1 SGHRS and CDR2 YFSETQ. The CDR3 DNA follows: TGCGCCAGCAGCTTCCTACAGGGGGCCGGAGAGACCCAGTACTTC. Encoded protein: CASSFLQGAGETQYF.

This clone was seen more than once but under ten times. The chain links TRBV6-1 to TRBJ1-5; 8 bases are shared with TRBD1. The CDR3 is 17 residues long. V gave up 4 bases and J gave up 1 base; unmatched junction bases: 9. Per germline, CDR1 MNHNS and CDR2 SASEGT. The CDR3 DNA is TGTGCCAGCAGTGTCGAACAGGGGGGCGGGAGCAATCAGCCCCAGCATTTT. It specifies CASSVEQGGGSNQPQHF.

The chain joins TRBV7-9 to TRBJ2-7; 9 positions match TRBD2. Germline CDR1 and CDR2: SEHNR and FQNEAQ (reference sequence). The CDR3 has 17 residues. V lost 3 bases and J lost 0; bases outside the gene matches: 9. The CDR3 protein is CASSLGSGGRHSYEQYF. The DNA of the CDR3 is TGTGCCAGCAGCTTGGGTAGCGGGGGACGTCACTCCTACGAGCAGTACTTC. Combining the CDR3 with reference TRBV7-9 and TRBJ2-7 gives the whole variable domain DTGVSQNPRHKITKRGQNVTFRCDPISEHNRLYWYRQTLGQGPEFLTYFQNEAQLEKSRLLSDRFSAERPKGSFSTLEIQRTEQGDSAMYLCASSLGSGGRHSYEQYFGPGTRLTVT.

The chain joins TRBV27 to TRBJ2-7; 8 bases map to TRBD2. This CDR3 has 16 residues. Trimming cost V 5 bases and J 0 bases; bases outside gene matches: 9. Germline values: CDR1 MNHEY, CDR2 SMNVEV (reference sequence). DNA of the CDR3: TGTGCCAGCAGTCCCTTAGCGGGGCAGGGCTCCTACGAGCAGTACTTC. It is translated as CASSPLAGQGSYEQYF.

The gene calls are TRBV27 and TRBJ1-5; no clear D gene. Germline CDR1 reads MNHEY; CDR2 reads SMNVEV (reference sequence). This CDR3 is built from 13 residues. V lost 0 bases and J lost 6, with 6 bases in between. The CDR3, as DNA: TGTGCCAGCAGTTTATCGGCACCTCAGCCCCAGCATTTT. This sequence encodes CASSLSAPQPQHF.

This clone was seen a few times. This chain links TRBV5-1 with TRBJ2-5; TRBD2 matches at 13 bases. CDR3 length: 18 residues. V was pared by 2 bases and J by 0 bases, with 7 bases of the junction left unmatched. The germline V gene encodes CDR1 SGHRS and CDR2 YFSETQ. The CDR3 DNA is TGCGCCAGCAGCTTAGGACTAGCGGGAGACCCATACCAAGAGACCCAGTACTTC. It specifies CASSLGLAGDPYQETQYF.

This clone was detected only a few times. This sequence joins TRBV7-2 and TRBJ2-7; 8 bases match TRBD2. Trimming cost V 2 bases and J 5 bases; bases outside gene matches: 5. The CDR3 spans 14 residues. Germline lookup yields CDR1 SGHTA and CDR2 FQGNSA. The CDR3 protein is CASSLMGLGDEQYF. As DNA, the CDR3 is TGTGCCAGCAGCTTAATGGGACTAGGGGACGAGCAGTACTTC.

This clone was detected only a few times. Here the CDR3 reads CASSVAVLGGSGTDTQYF. CDR3 DNA: TGTGCCAGCAGCGTAGCTGTGCTTGGGGGTTCGGGCACAGATACGCAGTATTTT. The chain uses TRBV9 and TRBJ2-3; D may be TRBD1 or TRBD2 (5 bases each). The germline V gene has CDR1 SGDLS and CDR2 YYNGEE. With 0 bases removed from V and 1 base from J, the gap between germline ends came to 18 bases. CDR3 length: 18 amino acids.

This clone was counted a few times. The gene calls are TRBV9 and TRBJ2-7; TRBD2 matches at 9 bases. The ends lost 0 bases at V and 2 bases at J; junction bases unmatched: 6. This CDR3 is built from 16 residues. CDR1 is SGDLS, CDR2 YYNGEE, per germline. Here the CDR3 DNA reads TGTGCCAGCAGCGTAGGTGGAGCGGGGGGACCCTACGAGCAGTACTTC. Its protein product is CASSVGGAGGPYEQYF.

V and J are TRBV2 and TRBJ2-5; 8 bases line up with TRBD2. The CDR3 covers 15 residues. Germline lookup yields CDR1 SNHLY and CDR2 FYNNEI. Losses at the gene ends were 6 bases for V and 3 bases for J; bases not matched to a gene: 9. Here the CDR3 DNA reads TGTGCCAGCAGCGAACCCGGGGGGGCGGAAGAGACCCAGTACTTC. This sequence encodes CASSEPGGAEETQYF. Full variable domain (missing parts from reference TRBV2 and TRBJ2-5): EPEVTQTPSHQVTQMGQEVILRCVPISNHLYFYWYRQILGQKVEFLVSFYNNEISEKSEIFDDQFSVERPDGSNFTLKIRSTKLEDSAMYFCASSEPGGAEETQYFGPGTRLLVL.

CDR3 bases: TGTGCCAGCAGCAAGCTGGACAGGGAGGCCTACACAGATACGCAGTATTTT. Amino acid sequence: CASSKLDREAYTDTQYF. The chain couples TRBV5-4 to TRBJ2-3, with TRBD1 matching 8 bases. Trimming cost V 4 bases and J 2 bases; bases outside gene matches: 12. The CDR3 covers 17 residues. The germline V gene encodes CDR1 SGHNT and CDR2 YYREEE (reference sequence).

V is TRBV29-1 and J is TRBJ2-2; D is possibly TRBD2 (6 bases). This CDR3 is 13 amino acids long. Trimming removed 6 bases from V and 4 bases from J, with 12 bases in between. Germline V gene lookup returns CDR1 SQVTM and CDR2 ANQGSEA. CDR3 nucleotide sequence: TGCAGCGTCGACCGGGACTCCACCGGGGAGCTGTTTTTT. Amino acids: CSVDRDSTGELFF.

The chain links TRBV27 to TRBJ1-1; D possibly corresponds to TRBD1 (5 bases). This CDR3 has 14 amino acids. Germline V gene lookup returns CDR1 MNHEY and CDR2 SMNVEV (reference sequence). The V end lost 2 bases, the J end lost 7 bases, and 14 bases lay between the germline ends. Here the CDR3 DNA reads TGTGCCAGCAGTTTAGCCAGGGTCTGGGATGAAGCTTTCTTT. This translates into CASSLARVWDEAFF.

This clone has more than one count but fewer than ten. The chain carries TRBV7-9 and TRBJ2-2; TRBD1 or TRBD2 may be the D gene (5 bases each). CDR1 SEHNR and CDR2 FQNEAQ come from the germline V gene (reference sequence). This CDR3 has 15 amino acids. The V gene lost 5 bases and the J gene lost 6 bases, with 16 bases spanning the gap. The CDR3 DNA follows: TGTGCCAGCAGCCCCGGGACCCCACGTCCCGGGGAGCTGTTTTTT. Translating gives CASSPGTPRPGELFF.

This rearrangement joins TRBV7-8 to TRBJ1-1; 9 bases line up with TRBD1. CDR1 and CDR2 (germline): SGHVS, FQNEAQ. V shed 3 bases, J shed 2 bases, and the junction held 10 bases outside the gene matches. The CDR3 contains 17 residues. The CDR3 is CASSFGPGQGFNTEAFF. CDR3 DNA sequence: TGTGCCAGCAGCTTTGGTCCGGGACAGGGATTTAACACTGAAGCTTTCTTT.